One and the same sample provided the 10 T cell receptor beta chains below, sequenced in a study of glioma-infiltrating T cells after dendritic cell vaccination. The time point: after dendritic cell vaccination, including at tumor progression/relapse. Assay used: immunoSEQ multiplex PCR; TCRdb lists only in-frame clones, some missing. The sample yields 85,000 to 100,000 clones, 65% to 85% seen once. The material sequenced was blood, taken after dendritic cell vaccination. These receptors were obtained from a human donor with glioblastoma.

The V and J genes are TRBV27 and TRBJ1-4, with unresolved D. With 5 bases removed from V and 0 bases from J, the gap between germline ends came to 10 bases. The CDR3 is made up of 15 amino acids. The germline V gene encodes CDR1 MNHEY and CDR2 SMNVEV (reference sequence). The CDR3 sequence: CASSRGLATNEKLFF. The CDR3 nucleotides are TGTGCCAGCAGTCGCGGCCTTGCAACTAATGAAAAACTGTTTTTT.

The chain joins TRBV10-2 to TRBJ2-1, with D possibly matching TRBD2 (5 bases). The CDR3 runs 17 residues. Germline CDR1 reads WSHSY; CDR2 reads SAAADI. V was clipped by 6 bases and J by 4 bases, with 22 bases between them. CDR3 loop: CASSDGGESPSYNEQFF. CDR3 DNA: TGCGCCAGCAGCGACGGTGGGGAGTCACCCTCTTACAATGAGCAGTTCTTC.

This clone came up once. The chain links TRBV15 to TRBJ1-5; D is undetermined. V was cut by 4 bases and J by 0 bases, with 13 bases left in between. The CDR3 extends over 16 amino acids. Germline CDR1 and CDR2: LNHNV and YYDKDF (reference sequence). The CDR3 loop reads CATSTSSIYSNQPQHF. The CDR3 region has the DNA TGTGCCACCAGCACAAGCTCTATATATAGCAATCAGCCCCAGCATTTT. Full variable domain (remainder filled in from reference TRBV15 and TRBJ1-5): DAMVIQNPRYQVTQFGKPVTLSCSQTLNHNVMYWYQQKSSQAPKLLFHYYDKDFNNEADTPDNFQSRRPNTSFCFLDIRSPGLGDTAMYLCATSTSSIYSNQPQHFGDGTRLSIL.

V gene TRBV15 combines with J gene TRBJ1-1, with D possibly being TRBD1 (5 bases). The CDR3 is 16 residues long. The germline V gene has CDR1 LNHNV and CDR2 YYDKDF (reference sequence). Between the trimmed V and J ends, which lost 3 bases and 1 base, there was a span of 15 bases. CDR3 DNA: TGTGCCACCAGCAGTCCTCCAGGGAAGGCGAACACTGAAGCTTTCTTT. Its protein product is CATSSPPGKANTEAFF.

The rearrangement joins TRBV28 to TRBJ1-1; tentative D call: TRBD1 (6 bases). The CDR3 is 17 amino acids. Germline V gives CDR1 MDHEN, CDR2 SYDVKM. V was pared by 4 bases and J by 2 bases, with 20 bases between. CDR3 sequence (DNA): TGTGCCAGCAGTTCCCCCGCAGGGGATAGAGATAACACTGAAGCTTTCTTT. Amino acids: CASSSPAGDRDNTEAFF.

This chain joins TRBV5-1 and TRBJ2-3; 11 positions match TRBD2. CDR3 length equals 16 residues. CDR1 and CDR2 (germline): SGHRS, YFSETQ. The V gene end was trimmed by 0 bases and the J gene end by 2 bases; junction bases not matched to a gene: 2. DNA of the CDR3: TGCGCCAGCAGCTTGGTTAGCGGGGGGGCCACAGATACGCAGTATTTT. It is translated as CASSLVSGGATDTQYF.

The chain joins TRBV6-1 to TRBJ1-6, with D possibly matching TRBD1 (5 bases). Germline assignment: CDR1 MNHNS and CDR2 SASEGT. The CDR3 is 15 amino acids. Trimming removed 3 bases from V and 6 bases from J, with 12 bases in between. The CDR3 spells CASSETDKPNSPLHF. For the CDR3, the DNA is TGTGCCAGCAGTGAGACAGATAAACCTAATTCACCCCTCCACTTT.

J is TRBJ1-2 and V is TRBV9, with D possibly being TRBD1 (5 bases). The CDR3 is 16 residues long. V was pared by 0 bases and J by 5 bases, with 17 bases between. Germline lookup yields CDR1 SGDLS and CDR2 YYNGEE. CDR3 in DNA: TGTGCCAGCAGCGTAGCTACTGGGGACTTATGGTATGGCTACACCTTC. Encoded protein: CASSVATGDLWYGYTF.

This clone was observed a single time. In DNA form, the CDR3 reads TGTGCCTGGAATACGGGTTTAAAATTGTCACCCCTCCACTTT. It yields the protein CAWNTGLKLSPLHF. The gene calls are TRBV30 and TRBJ1-6; D uncertain. The CDR3 has 14 residues. The germline gives CDR1 GTSNPN, CDR2 SVGIG (reference sequence). Deletions cut 4 bases from V and 10 bases from J, with 17 bases between.

CDR3 sequence: CASRPGQLYNEQFF. CDR3 DNA sequence: TGTGCCAGCAGGCCCGGACAGCTCTACAATGAGCAGTTCTTC. J is TRBJ2-1 and V is TRBV6-6, with D possibly matching TRBD1 (6 bases). Trimming shortened V by 6 bases and J by 3 bases, and 12 bases separated the two germline ends. CDR1 is MNHNY, CDR2 SVGAGI, per germline (reference sequence). This CDR3 contains 14 residues.